Shown below are 13 T cell receptor beta chains from a single sample sequenced in a study of shared clonotypes between healthy human individuals. This table comes from immunoSEQ multiplex PCR, and its TCRdb copy is limited to in-frame clones, with some not included. The table lists 650,000 to 700,000 clones, roughly 88% of them singletons, with 30% to 40% in the top ten. Sequencing input: memory CD8+ T cells from PBMCs. Subset of the sample: CD45RO+ cells pooled with CCR7-negative TemRA cells. These receptors originate from a man younger than 35 in good health. Some clones in this sample may be carry-over from other donors' samples.

This chain links TRBV27 with TRBJ1-4; no definite D call. The V end lost 6 bases, the J end lost 1 base, and 15 bases lay between the germline ends. This CDR3 is built from 16 residues. CDR1 and CDR2 from the germline V gene are MNHEY and SMNVEV (reference sequence). The CDR3 here is CASSPSYTETNEKLFF. The CDR3 DNA follows: TGTGCCAGCAGCCCCTCTTACACCGAAACTAATGAAAAACTGTTTTTT.

V gene TRBV11-3 combines with J gene TRBJ2-7; a weak D match, TRBD1 (6 bases). This CDR3 spans 15 amino acids. V was pared by 5 bases and J by 0 bases, with 14 bases between. The germline V gene has CDR1 SGHNT and CDR2 YENEEA. The CDR3 reads CASSPNRDASYEQYF. In DNA, the CDR3 is TGTGCCAGCAGCCCAAACAGGGATGCCTCCTACGAGCAGTACTTC.

The chain carries TRBV28 and TRBJ1-2, with 7 bases matching TRBD1. Germline CDR1 is MDHEN and CDR2 is SYDVKM. The CDR3 has 16 residues. V shed 3 bases, J shed 7 bases, and the junction held 14 bases outside the gene matches. The CDR3, as DNA: TGTGCCAGCAGTTTTCTCTTCCAGGGGGGATCCGGTGGCTACACCTTC. It is translated as CASSFLFQGGSGGYTF.

The chain is built from TRBV7-2 and TRBJ2-1, with D unclear. Germline-derived CDR1 and CDR2 are SGHTA and FQGNSA. The CDR3 consists of 12 residues. Trimming took off 5 bases at V and 9 bases at J, with 11 bases between the two ends. The CDR3 DNA follows: TGTGCCAGCAGCGTAAGCCCATTTGAGCAGTTCTTC. Translated, it gives CASSVSPFEQFF.

Points on this clone: Different DNA sequences within this sample yield the same CDR3. The chain recombines TRBV27 with TRBJ2-2; no firm D call. In germline, CDR1 is MNHEY, CDR2 SMNVEV (reference sequence). The V end lost 3 bases, the J end lost 0 bases, and 5 bases lay between the germline ends. The CDR3 length is 14 residues. CDR3 DNA: TGTGCCAGCAGTTTGCTTGCGAACACCGGGGAGCTGTTTTTT. This gives the protein CASSLLANTGELFF.

This chain uses TRBV13 with TRBJ1-5; 7 nucleotides agree with TRBD1. The CDR3 sequence is 16 residues long. V lost 3 bases and J lost 0; bases outside the gene matches: 5. Germline loops: CDR1 PRHDT, CDR2 FYEKMQ (reference sequence). CDR3 residues: CASSFNRGYSNQPQHF. CDR3 bases: TGTGCCAGCAGCTTTAACAGGGGATATAGCAATCAGCCCCAGCATTTT.

The V and J genes are TRBV5-6 and TRBJ2-7; TRBD2 matches 10 bases. The V segment lost 4 bases and the J segment 2 bases; nucleotides outside the gene matches: 0. CDR3 size: 13 residues. The germline V gene encodes CDR1 SGHDT and CDR2 YYEEEE. The CDR3, as DNA: TGTGCCAGCAGCACTAGCGGGGCCTACGAGCAGTACTTC. This translates into CASSTSGAYEQYF.

The chain couples TRBV27 to TRBJ1-2, with D maybe TRBD1 (5 bases). Germline CDR1 MNHEY, CDR2 SMNVEV (reference sequence). CDR3 size: 13 residues. Trimming removed 5 bases from V and 5 bases from J, with 12 bases in between. CDR3 sequence (DNA): TGTGCCAGCAGTCCGGTGGGACCTTATGGCTACACCTTC. Its protein is CASSPVGPYGYTF.

This clone was found once. The chain carries TRBV5-1 and TRBJ2-7; D is possibly TRBD1 (5 bases). The germline gives CDR1 SGHRS, CDR2 YFSETQ. With 2 bases removed from V and 2 bases from J, the gap between germline ends came to 20 bases. CDR3 size: 17 residues. Here the CDR3 reads CASSFHFLTGPTYEQYF. CDR3 in DNA: TGCGCCAGCAGCTTTCACTTCCTCACAGGACCGACCTACGAGCAGTACTTC.

The chain employs TRBV6-5 and TRBJ2-7; D is possibly TRBD2 (5 bases). Germline-derived CDR1 and CDR2 are MNHEY and SVGAGI. This CDR3 has 13 amino acids. V lost 2 bases, J lost 4 bases, and 9 bases lay in between. The CDR3 loop is CASSYERGYEQYF. The CDR3 DNA reads as TGTGCCAGCAGTTACGAGCGAGGGTACGAGCAGTACTTC.

This clone was seen only once. The chain couples TRBV9 to TRBJ2-7; a weak D match, TRBD1 (5 bases). V shed 0 bases and J shed 0 bases, with 10 bases lying between them. Germline-derived CDR1 and CDR2 are SGDLS and YYNGEE. This CDR3 has 15 residues. CDR3 region: CASSVGYGHSYEQYF. CDR3 DNA: TGTGCCAGCAGCGTAGGGTACGGACACTCCTACGAGCAGTACTTC.

The CDR3 here is CAWSWGGGYTF. CDR3 nucleotides: TGTGCCTGGAGTTGGGGGGGCGGCTACACCTTC. The gene calls are TRBV30 and TRBJ1-2, with a tentative D call TRBD1 (6 bases). Between the trimmed V and J ends, which lost 2 bases and 8 bases, there was a span of 9 bases. Germline V gene sequence: CDR1 GTSNPN, CDR2 SVGIG (reference sequence). This CDR3 comprises 11 residues.

The chain is built from TRBV27 and TRBJ2-4, with 8 bases matching TRBD1. V lost 1 base to trimming and J lost 0 bases; unmatched junction nucleotides: 17. The CDR3 has 21 amino acids. Germline values: CDR1 MNHEY, CDR2 SMNVEV (reference sequence). CDR3 amino acids: CASSLWAPGQAQLLAKNIQYF. DNA of the CDR3: TGTGCCAGCAGTTTATGGGCACCGGGACAGGCACAACTCCTAGCCAAAAACATTCAGTACTTC.